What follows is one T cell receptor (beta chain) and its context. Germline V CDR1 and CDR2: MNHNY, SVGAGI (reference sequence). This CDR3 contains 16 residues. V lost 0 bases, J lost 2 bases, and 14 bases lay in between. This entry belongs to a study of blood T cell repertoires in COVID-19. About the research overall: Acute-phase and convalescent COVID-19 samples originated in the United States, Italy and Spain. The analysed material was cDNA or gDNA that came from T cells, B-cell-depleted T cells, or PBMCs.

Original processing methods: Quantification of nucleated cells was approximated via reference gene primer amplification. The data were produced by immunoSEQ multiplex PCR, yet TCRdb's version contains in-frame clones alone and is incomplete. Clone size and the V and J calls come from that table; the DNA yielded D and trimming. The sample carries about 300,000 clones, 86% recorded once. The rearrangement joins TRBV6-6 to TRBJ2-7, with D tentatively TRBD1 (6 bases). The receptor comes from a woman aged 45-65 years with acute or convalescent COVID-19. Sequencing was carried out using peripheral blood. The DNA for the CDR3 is TGTGCCAGCAGTTACTCGCCGGGACACTTAACCTACGAGCAGTACTTC. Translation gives CASSYSPGHLTYEQYF.